This TCR beta chain was observed in a study of T cells after yellow fever vaccination. Regarding the study as a whole: Among primary-vaccination clones, most reappeared after the booster, at approximately 97% for CD4 and around 90% for CD8. The bulk population could contribute abundant contaminating clonotypes to FACS-sorted repertoires.

Of note for this clonotype: Its antigen remains unidentified.

Trimming took 3 bases from V and 6 from J, leaving 12 bases between them. CDR1 is SEHNR and CDR2 is FQNEAQ in the germline V gene (reference sequence). The CDR3 covers 14 residues. TCRdb ran MiXCR on the 5' RACE reads and lists one entry per CDR3 protein. Counted here are under 600,000 distinct CDR3 sequences, around an eighth occurring once; the ten biggest clones make up over 12%. This sequence originates from a man between 25 and 39 years old who received the YFV17D yellow fever vaccine. The rearrangement links TRBV7-9 to TRBJ2-4; TRBD1 might be the D (6 bases). Here the sequenced sample was PBMCs, taken on the day of the yellow fever booster vaccination. The CDR3 reads CASSFLQGSNIQYF. In DNA form, the CDR3 reads TGTGCCAGCAGCTTCTTACAGGGATCAAACATTCAGTACTTC.